This entry lists 27 T cell receptor beta chains sequenced from one sample in a study of CD8 T cells in Susac syndrome. RNA amounts of roughly 0.45 to 1 ug underwent reverse transcription with random hexamers. TCRdb recomputed calls from the immunoSEQ multiplex PCR reads with MiXCR, one row per CDR3 protein. The data contain about 76,000 distinct CDR3 sequences, 90% to 95% of them singletons. The specimen was CD8+ T cells from PBMCs. The source of these receptors is a human donor with Susac syndrome.

The rearrangement joins TRBV7-2 to TRBJ1-1; no clear D. The CDR3 has 13 residues. The V end lost 5 bases, the J end lost 1 base, and 8 bases lay between the germline ends. Germline V gene lookup returns CDR1 SGHTA and CDR2 FQGNSA. Here the CDR3 reads CASSRWPNTEAFF. The CDR3, as DNA: TGTGCCAGCAGCCGCTGGCCGAACACTGAAGCTTTCTTT.

This chain links TRBV27 with TRBJ1-2; 7 positions agree with TRBD1. J was trimmed by 8 bases and V by 7 bases; bases with no gene match: 13. In germline, CDR1 is MNHEY, CDR2 SMNVEV (reference sequence). The CDR3 runs 14 residues. The CDR3 here is CASTKAGGGEGYTF. CDR3 DNA: TGTGCCAGCACCAAAGCCGGAGGGGGCGAGGGCTACACCTTC.

This chain uses TRBV29-1 with TRBJ1-5; D is perhaps TRBD1 (5 bases). V was pared by 7 bases and J by 2 bases, with 15 bases between. The CDR3 is 14 residues long. Germline V gives CDR1 SQVTM, CDR2 ANQGSEA. CDR3 protein: CSGHLRVGNQPQHF. CDR3 DNA sequence: TGCAGCGGTCATCTCAGGGTCGGCAATCAGCCCCAGCATTTT. Filled out from reference TRBV29-1 and TRBJ1-5, the complete variable domain reads SAVISQKPSRDICQRGTSLTIQCQVDSQVTMMFWYRQQPGQSLTLIATANQGSEATYESGFVIDKFPISRPNLTFSTLTVSNMSPEDSSIYLCSGHLRVGNQPQHFGDGTRLSIL.

This chain links TRBV20-1 with TRBJ2-7; TRBD2 matches at 12 bases. The CDR3 length is 16 residues. The V gene end was trimmed by 1 base and the J gene end by 6 bases; junction bases not matched to a gene: 10. Germline CDR1 and CDR2: DFQATT and SNEGSKA (reference sequence). Here the CDR3 DNA reads TGCAGTGCTAGAGTAGTGACTAGCGGGAGTGAATCCGAGCAGTACTTC. Translation: CSARVVTSGSESEQYF.

Worth noting for this clonotype: In this CDR3 the conserved last residue, phenylalanine or tryptophan, is missing, so a read error is likely. V is TRBV25-1 and J is TRBJ2-7; TRBD2 aligns across 10 bases. Germline V CDR1 and CDR2: MGHDK, SYGVNS. The V gene end was trimmed by 0 bases and the J gene end by 3 bases; junction bases not matched to a gene: 5. The CDR3 totals 16 residues. In DNA, the CDR3 is TGTGCCAGCAGTGAATATCCGTCTAGCGGGAGCTACGAGCAGTACCTC. Protein: CASSEYPSSGSYEQYL.

The V call is TRBV6-5, the J call TRBJ2-1, with 15 bases identical to TRBD2. The V segment lost 0 bases and the J segment 2 bases; nucleotides outside the gene matches: 5. The germline CDR1 and CDR2 sequences are MNHEY and SVGAGI. The length of the CDR3 is 19 residues. The CDR3 loop is CASSYSPGLAGGPYNEQFF. CDR3 coding DNA: TGTGCCAGCAGTTACTCCCCGGGACTAGCGGGAGGTCCCTACAATGAGCAGTTCTTC.

The chain couples TRBV7-2 to TRBJ2-2; 9 bases are shared with TRBD2. The CDR3 contains 16 residues. Unmatched junction bases numbered 7, after V lost 4 bases and J lost 4 bases. Germline assignment: CDR1 SGHTA and CDR2 FQGNSA. DNA of the CDR3: TGTGCCAGCAGCTCTAGCGGGAAGGCCAGCACCGGGGAGCTGTTTTTT. It yields the protein CASSSSGKASTGELFF.

The genes are TRBV5-6 and TRBJ2-1; TRBD2 matches at 11 bases. The CDR3 length is 15 residues. Germline V gene lookup returns CDR1 SGHDT and CDR2 YYEEEE. Trimming cost V 7 bases and J 10 bases; bases outside gene matches: 13. The CDR3 DNA reads TGTGCCAGCTTTGCCGGGACTAGCGGAGCAAACGAGCAGTTCTTC. This translates into CASFAGTSGANEQFF.

The genes are TRBV30 and TRBJ2-3; D is ambiguous. The CDR3 runs to 13 residues. CDR1 GTSNPN and CDR2 SVGIG come from the germline V gene (reference sequence). V gave up 0 bases and J gave up 6 bases, with 10 bases separating them. The CDR3 here is CAWSVVLRDTQYF. For the CDR3, the DNA is TGTGCCTGGAGTGTTGTGTTAAGGGATACGCAGTATTTT.

V and J are TRBV9 and TRBJ1-2; no definite D call. Per germline, CDR1 SGDLS and CDR2 YYNGEE. CDR3 length equals 15 residues. Trimming removed 5 bases from V and 1 base from J, with 15 bases in between. DNA of the CDR3: TGTGCCAGCAGTGGGCTTTCTCTGATTAACTATGGCTACACCTTC. Encoded protein: CASSGLSLINYGYTF.

The V call is TRBV7-3, the J call TRBJ2-5; 12 bases are shared with TRBD2. Per germline, CDR1 SGHTA and CDR2 FQGTGA. The V gene end was trimmed by 5 bases and the J gene end by 2 bases; junction bases not matched to a gene: 9. The CDR3 runs to 17 residues. In DNA, the CDR3 is TGTGCCAGCAGCCCTGGACTAGCGGGGCTTCTTCAAGAGACCCAGTACTTC. Protein: CASSPGLAGLLQETQYF.

The chain links TRBV5-4 to TRBJ2-1; 7 bases fit TRBD2. J was trimmed by 0 bases and V by 3 bases; bases with no gene match: 9. The CDR3 contains 17 residues. Germline V gene data show CDR1 as SGHNT and CDR2 as YYREEE (reference sequence). For the CDR3, the DNA is TGTGCCAGCAGCTCGGAGTGGGGCGGGAGCTCCTACAATGAGCAGTTCTTC. Translated, it gives CASSSEWGGSSYNEQFF.

The chain carries TRBV19 and TRBJ1-1; tentatively, D is TRBD1 (5 bases). Germline values: CDR1 LNHDA, CDR2 SQIVND (reference sequence). Trimming took 5 bases from V and 3 from J, leaving 16 bases between them. This CDR3 has 15 residues. CDR3 in DNA: TGTGCCAGTAGTCAGCTCCAGGGTCTAGACACTGAAGCTTTCTTT. Its protein is CASSQLQGLDTEAFF. The whole variable domain, remainder taken from reference TRBV19 and TRBJ1-1, is DGGITQSPKYLFRKEGQNVTLSCEQNLNHDAMYWYRQDPGQGLRLIYYSQIVNDFQKGDIAEGYSVSREKKESFPLTVTSAQKNPTAFYLCASSQLQGLDTEAFFGQGTRLTVV.

This chain connects TRBV6-5 to TRBJ2-7, with TRBD2 matching over 14 bases. CDR1 MNHEY and CDR2 SVGAGI come from the germline V gene. This CDR3 has 15 residues. Trimming removed 4 bases from V and 5 bases from J; junction bases left unmatched: 4. The CDR3, as DNA: TGTGCCAGCAGTTCGGGACTAGCGGGGGTCCACGAGCAGTACTTC. It encodes CASSSGLAGVHEQYF.

The chain combines TRBV3-1 with TRBJ1-4, with unresolved D. Germline-derived CDR1 and CDR2 are LGHDT and YNNKEL (reference sequence). The CDR3 sequence is 12 residues long. The germline V and J ends were trimmed by 4 bases and 8 bases, with 8 bases remaining between them. For the CDR3, the DNA is TGTGCCAGCAGCCCCGGGAAGGAAAAACTGTTTTTT. This codes for CASSPGKEKLFF.

The chain combines TRBV12-3 or TRBV12-4 with TRBJ1-1, with D possibly TRBD1 on 5 matching bases. Trimming shortened V by 6 bases and J by 6 bases, and 17 bases separated the two germline ends. The CDR3 has 14 amino acids. The CDR3 nucleotides read TGTGCCAGCAGCCTGGGACGGCCTTCCGCTGAAGCTTTCTTT. Its translation is CASSLGRPSAEAFF.

The chain combines TRBV6-2 or TRBV6-3 with TRBJ2-7; 7 bases agree with TRBD1. V shed 5 bases and J 13 bases; nucleotides not matched to a gene: 8. Looked up from germline, CDR1 is MNHEY and CDR2 is SVGEGT. The CDR3 loop spans 11 amino acids. CDR3 amino acids: CASSHGQDIYF. The CDR3 region has the DNA TGTGCCAGCAGTCACGGACAGGATATCTACTTC.

The chain is built from TRBV4-3 and TRBJ1-1; 7 bases match TRBD1. The ends lost 0 bases at V and 5 bases at J; junction bases unmatched: 6. Germline V gene lookup returns CDR1 LGHNA and CDR2 YSLEER. The CDR3 covers 15 residues. The CDR3 coding sequence is TGCGCCAGCAGCCAAGAACCACAGGGGTGGACTGAAGCTTTCTTT. Amino acid sequence: CASSQEPQGWTEAFF.

The V gene is TRBV9, the J gene TRBJ2-2; D remains unclear. This CDR3 contains 13 residues. The V gene's germline CDR1 is SGDLS and CDR2 YYNGEE. V was shortened by 5 bases and J by 7 bases, with 12 bases between the two germline ends. The DNA for the CDR3 is TGTGCCAGCAGACCCCCGGAAAACGGGGAGCTGTTTTTT. This sequence encodes CASRPPENGELFF.

The chain uses TRBV12-3 or TRBV12-4 and TRBJ1-1; TRBD1 agrees at 10 bases. Trimming took 7 bases from V and 4 from J; bases not matched to a gene: 6. The CDR3 runs 14 residues. This CDR3 is CASNPGQGSTEAFF. CDR3 coding DNA: TGTGCCAGCAATCCGGGACAGGGGAGCACTGAAGCTTTCTTT.

This chain joins TRBV7-8 and TRBJ1-3; D is undetermined. Germline values: CDR1 SGHVS, CDR2 FQNEAQ. Trimming stripped 0 bases from V and 5 bases from J, with 11 bases between. The CDR3 spans 15 residues. The CDR3 spells CASSLAEAARNTIYF. The CDR3 DNA sequence: TGTGCCAGCAGCTTAGCAGAGGCCGCCCGAAACACCATATATTTT.

The chain joins TRBV7-8 to TRBJ1-1; D possibly corresponds to TRBD1 (5 bases). The CDR3 runs 14 residues. V lost 5 bases and J lost 1, with 11 bases in between. Per the germline V gene, CDR1 is SGHVS and CDR2 is FQNEAQ. CDR3 loop: CASSAGPTNTEAFF. The CDR3 coding sequence is TGTGCCAGCAGCGCGGGACCGACGAACACTGAAGCTTTCTTT. Looking up the rest from reference TRBV7-8 and TRBJ1-1 gives the full variable domain: GAGVSQSPRYKVAKRGQDVALRCDPISGHVSLFWYQQALGQGPEFLTYFQNEAQLDKSGLPSDRFFAERPEGSVSTLKIQRTQQEDSAVYLCASSAGPTNTEAFFGQGTRLTVV.

The rearrangement joins TRBV6-5 to TRBJ1-5; D is unresolved. V was trimmed by 5 bases and J by 4 bases, leaving 9 bases between them. This CDR3 is 13 amino acids long. Germline values: CDR1 MNHEY, CDR2 SVGAGI. Written as DNA, the CDR3 is TGTGCCAGCAGTCCCAGCCGAAATCAGCCCCAGCATTTT. This codes for CASSPSRNQPQHF.

This clonotype was recorded only once. V is TRBV20-1 and J is TRBJ2-3, with D hard to call. The germline V gene has CDR1 DFQATT and CDR2 SNEGSKA (reference sequence). V was pared by 0 bases and J by 2 bases, with 12 bases between. The CDR3 spans 15 residues. CDR3 nucleotides: TGCAGTGCTAGAGATTTGGCGCAAACCACAGATACGCAGTATTTT. Translating it yields CSARDLAQTTDTQYF.

The chain combines TRBV27 with TRBJ2-3; 12 bases are shared with TRBD2. The V gene's germline CDR1 is MNHEY and CDR2 SMNVEV (reference sequence). The V gene end was trimmed by 1 base and the J gene end by 0 bases; junction bases not matched to a gene: 11. The CDR3 has 20 residues. The CDR3 spells CASSLWGAPSGGASTDTQYF. As DNA, the CDR3 is TGTGCCAGCAGTTTATGGGGCGCCCCTAGCGGGGGGGCTAGCACAGATACGCAGTATTTT.

This clonotype was recorded once. V and J are TRBV30 and TRBJ2-1; D is perhaps TRBD1 (8 bases). Deletions cut 3 bases from V and 8 bases from J, with 17 bases between. This CDR3 is 14 amino acids long. CDR1 is GTSNPN, CDR2 SVGIG, per germline (reference sequence). The CDR3 region has the DNA TGTGCCTGGAGCGCTTGGACAGGGAGGGATGAGCAGTTCTTC. This codes for CAWSAWTGRDEQFF.

The J gene is TRBJ2-1, the V gene TRBV3-1, with a weak D call TRBD2 (5 bases). Germline assignment: CDR1 LGHDT and CDR2 YNNKEL (reference sequence). Trimming cost V 3 bases and J 2 bases, with 17 bases left between them. The CDR3 runs 17 residues. CDR3 residues: CASSQDRGGGPYNEQFF. As DNA, the CDR3 is TGTGCCAGCAGCCAGGATCGCGGAGGAGGACCCTACAATGAGCAGTTCTTC.